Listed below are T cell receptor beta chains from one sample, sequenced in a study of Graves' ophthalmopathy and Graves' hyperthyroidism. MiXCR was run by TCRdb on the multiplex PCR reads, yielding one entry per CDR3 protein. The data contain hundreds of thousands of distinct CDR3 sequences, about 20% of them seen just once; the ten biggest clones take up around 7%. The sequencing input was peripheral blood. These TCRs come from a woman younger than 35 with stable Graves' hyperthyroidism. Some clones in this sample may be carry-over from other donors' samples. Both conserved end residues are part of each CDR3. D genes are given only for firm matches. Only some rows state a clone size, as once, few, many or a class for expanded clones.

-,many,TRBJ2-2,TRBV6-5,CASSSTGGDTGELFF,TGTGCCAGCAGTTCTACTGGGGGAGACACCGGGGAGCTGTTTTTT
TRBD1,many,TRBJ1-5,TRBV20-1,CSARDPGQGYQPQHF,TGCAGTGCTAGAGACCCGGGACAGGGGTATCAGCCCCAGCATTTT
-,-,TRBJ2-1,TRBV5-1,CASSLQVSYNEQFF,TGCGCCAGCAGCTTACAGGTATCCTACAATGAGCAGTTCTTC
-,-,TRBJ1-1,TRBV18,CASSPLAAPMNTEAFF,TGTGCCAGCTCACCATTGGCAGCCCCTATGAACACTGAAGCTTTCTTT
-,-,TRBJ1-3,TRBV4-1,CASSQDEQQIWDTIYF,TGCGCCAGCAGCCAAGATGAGCAGCAAATTTGGGACACCATATATTTT
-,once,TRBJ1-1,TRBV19,CASSWGVSTEAFF,TGTGCCAGTAGTTGGGGCGTGAGCACTGAAGCTTTCTTT
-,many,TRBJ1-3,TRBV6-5,CASSYSSGQGSGNTIYF,TGTGCCAGCAGTTACTCGAGTGGGCAGGGCTCTGGAAACACCATATATTTT
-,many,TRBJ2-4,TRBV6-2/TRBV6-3,CASSYSKVAKNIQYF,TGTGCCAGCAGTTACTCGAAAGTAGCCAAAAACATTCAGTACTTC
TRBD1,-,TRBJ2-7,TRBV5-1,CASSSVPGTGVDEQYF,TGCGCCAGCAGCTCTGTGCCAGGGACAGGGGTTGACGAGCAGTACTTC
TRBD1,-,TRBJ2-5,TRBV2,CASSGGTGGRGETQYF,TGTGCCAGCAGTGGGGGGACAGGGGGCAGGGGGGAGACCCAGTACTTC
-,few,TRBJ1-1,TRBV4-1,CASGDPSRNAFF,TGCGCCAGCGGGGACCCCTCCAGGAACGCTTTCTTT